The rows below give T cell receptor beta chains drawn from one sample of a study of blood T cell repertoires in COVID-19. Sequencing was performed with immunoSEQ multiplex PCR; in TCRdb, only in-frame clones are kept and a portion is missing. The sample has hundreds of thousands of clones; 75% to 90% are singletons. Sequencing was done on a sample of peripheral blood. The receptors here all came from a woman aged 70 to 79 with COVID-19, enrolled during active disease. Each CDR3 is given with its conserved first and last residue. Each record gives: clone size, D gene, V gene, J gene, CDR3 protein, CDR3 DNA. D genes are given only for firm matches. Clone size is shown for a subset of rows, as once, few, many or a class of expanded clone.

once	TRBD1	TRBV6-1	TRBJ2-7	CASSDGQGYEQYF	TGTGCCAGCAGTGACGGACAGGGCTACGAGCAGTACTTC
.	.	TRBV7-8	TRBJ2-1	CASSLDGSSHNEQFF	TGTGCCAGCAGCTTAGACGGGAGTTCTCACAATGAGCAGTTCTTC
.	TRBD1	TRBV6-1	TRBJ1-2	CASSEAHGQVNYGYTF	TGTGCCAGCAGTGAAGCCCATGGACAGGTTAACTATGGCTACACCTTC
.	TRBD1	TRBV19	TRBJ1-1	CASSIYRGLNTEAFF	TGTGCCAGTAGTATATACAGGGGGCTAAACACTGAAGCTTTCTTT
.	.	TRBV6-5	TRBJ1-2	CASSYSIGYGYTF	TGTGCCAGCAGTTACTCGATCGGGTATGGCTACACCTTC
few	.	TRBV10-1	TRBJ2-1	CASSGGPYNEQFF	TGCGCCAGCAGTGGAGGGCCCTACAATGAGCAGTTCTTC
.	.	TRBV12-3/TRBV12-4	TRBJ2-7	CASSLHSSTEQYF	TGTGCCAGCAGTTTGCATAGTTCTACGGAGCAGTACTTC
.	.	TRBV3-1/TRBV3-2	TRBJ1-2	CASSQDVRGYTF	TGTGCCAGCAGCCAAGATGTGAGGGGCTACACCTTC
once	.	TRBV7-9	TRBJ1-2	CASSLGVRKPTRGNGYTF	TGTGCCAGCAGCTTAGGGGTCAGGAAACCTACAAGGGGCAATGGCTACACCTTC
.	TRBD1	TRBV27	TRBJ1-5	CASSLSAGGGNQPQHF	TGTGCCAGCAGTTTATCTGCAGGGGGTGGCAATCAGCCCCAGCATTTT
.	TRBD1	TRBV27	TRBJ2-7	CASSPGQGLYEQYF	TGTGCCAGCAGTCCGGGACAGGGGTTGTACGAGCAGTACTTC
.	TRBD1	TRBV7-8	TRBJ1-1	CASSFTGGNTEAFF	TGTGCCAGCAGCTTTACAGGGGGGAACACTGAAGCTTTCTTT
.	TRBD2	TRBV28	TRBJ2-1	CASSSPASGSSYNEQFF	TGTGCCAGCAGTTCCCCAGCTAGCGGGAGCTCCTACAATGAGCAGTTCTTC
.	TRBD1	TRBV4-1	TRBJ1-1	CASSRGQGALNTEAFF	TGCGCCAGCAGCCGGGGACAGGGGGCACTGAACACTGAAGCTTTCTTT
.	TRBD1	TRBV25-1	TRBJ2-3	CASRAQGWATDTQYF	TGTGCCAGCAGGGCACAGGGGTGGGCCACAGATACGCAGTATTTT